This T cell receptor beta chain comes out of a study of T cell repertoires in cytomegalovirus infection. Study in general: The public TCR beta signatures pointed to both CMV infection and matching HLA type. Notes on the study in general: Cumulative public TCR beta family frequency identified carriers of CMV plus the relevant HLA. Clonotypes of TCR beta that were HLA-C-restricted and CMV-specific dominated the ex vivo response.

TCRdb recomputed calls from the reads with MiXCR, one row per CDR3 protein. The data hold hundreds of thousands of distinct CDR3 sequences, with about 24% observed a single time. CDR3 length equals 16 residues. Germline V gene data show CDR1 as MDHEN and CDR2 as SYDVKM. Trimming at V came to 6 bases and at J to 8 bases, leaving 16 bases not matched to a gene. This clonotype has ten or more counts. No antigen is known for it. The V call is TRBV28, the J call TRBJ2-1, with 7 nucleotides matching TRBD1. Material: CD8+ T cells from PBMCs. The TCR was taken from a human donor in good health (CMV status not recorded). Some clones in this sample may be carry-over from other donors' samples. The CDR3 coding sequence is TGTGCCAGCAGCTACTTTTCCGGGACAGCATTTCATGAGCAGTTCTTC. This sequence encodes CASSYFSGTAFHEQFF.